The rows below give T cell receptor beta chains drawn from one sample of a study of blood T cell repertoires in COVID-19. Only in-frame clones appear in the TCRdb table, and some are missing; sequencing was by immunoSEQ multiplex PCR. The sample holds 250,000 to 300,000 clones, roughly 90% seen once. The material sequenced was PBMCs or T cells enriched from blood (not recorded which). The receptors were sampled from a woman aged 40 to 50 who had recovered from COVID-19. Each CDR3 is given with its conserved first and last residue. D genes are given only for firm matches. Some rows mark clone size as missing; the rest say once, few, many or name a class of expanded clone.

-,TRBJ2-3,TRBD2,TRBV24-1,CATRGLAVAVSTDTQYF,TGTGCCACCAGGGGACTAGCGGTGGCGGTGAGCACAGATACGCAGTATTTT
-,TRBJ2-1,TRBD2,TRBV5-1,CASSYSGGSSYNEQFF,TGCGCCAGCAGCTATAGCGGGGGGAGCTCCTACAATGAGCAGTTCTTC
-,TRBJ1-2,TRBD1,TRBV14,CASSPGQDHYGYTF,TGTGCCAGCAGCCCCGGACAGGACCACTATGGCTACACCTTC
few,TRBJ2-2,-,TRBV3-1/TRBV3-2,CASRANYKNTGELFF,TGTGCCAGCAGGGCCAACTACAAGAACACCGGGGAGCTGTTTTTT
-,TRBJ2-5,-,TRBV3-1/TRBV3-2,CASSQDPWTERETQYF,TGTGCCAGCAGCCAAGATCCGTGGACAGAGAGGGAGACCCAGTACTTC
-,TRBJ2-1,-,TRBV5-1,CASSSQTSLTYNEQFF,TGCGCCAGCAGCTCCCAAACTAGCCTTACTTACAATGAGCAGTTCTTC
once,TRBJ2-2,-,TRBV6-1,CASSEFAGAASGELFF,TGTGCCAGCAGTGAATTCGCGGGGGCGGCTAGCGGGGAGCTGTTTTTT
-,TRBJ1-2,-,TRBV30,CAWTSSPGHLLGYTF,TGTGCCTGGACTTCTTCTCCGGGACACCTGCTTGGCTACACCTTC
-,TRBJ2-5,TRBD2,TRBV9,CASTGGGQETQYF,TGTGCCAGCACCGGGGGGGGGCAAGAGACCCAGTACTTC
-,TRBJ2-1,TRBD2,TRBV11-2,CASNPGGSYNEQFF,TGTGCCAGCAACCCGGGGGGCTCCTACAATGAGCAGTTCTTC
-,TRBJ1-1,-,TRBV5-1,CASSSMAGGGTEAFF,TGCGCCAGCAGCTCGATGGCCGGGGGAGGCACTGAAGCTTTCTTT
-,TRBJ2-3,-,TRBV24-1,CATSDSISRTDTQYF,TGTGCCACCAGTGACAGTATTTCCCGCACAGATACGCAGTATTTT
-,TRBJ2-5,-,TRBV12-3/TRBV12-4,CASSLIRGETQYF,TGTGCCAGCAGTTTGATCCGCGGGGAGACCCAGTACTTC
-,TRBJ1-1,TRBD1,TRBV18,CASSPTGVRWANTEAFF,TGTGCCAGCTCACCGACAGGGGTTCGTTGGGCCAACACTGAAGCTTTCTTT
-,TRBJ1-2,TRBD1,TRBV30,CAWMATGANYGYTF,TGTGCCTGGATGGCCACAGGGGCTAACTATGGCTACACCTTC
-,TRBJ2-5,-,TRBV5-5,CASSSYNQETQYF,TGTGCCAGCAGCTCATACAACCAAGAGACCCAGTACTTC
-,TRBJ2-1,TRBD2,TRBV5-4,CASSLSGSRSYNEQFF,TGTGCCAGCAGCCTTAGCGGGAGTAGATCCTACAATGAGCAGTTCTTC
-,TRBJ2-6,TRBD2,TRBV4-2,CASSQVQLAGGTGANVLTF,TGTGCCAGCAGCCAAGTCCAACTAGCGGGGGGTACTGGGGCCAACGTCCTGACTTTC
-,TRBJ2-5,TRBD2,TRBV5-6,CASSARLAGDQETQYF,TGTGCCAGCAGCGCGAGACTAGCGGGGGACCAAGAGACCCAGTACTTC
-,TRBJ2-5,-,TRBV5-1,CASSLVGDKETQYF,TGCGCCAGCAGCTTGGTGGGAGATAAAGAGACCCAGTACTTC
-,TRBJ2-7,TRBD1,TRBV27,CASSLVGQGGYEQYF,TGTGCCAGCAGTTTAGTGGGACAGGGAGGCTACGAGCAGTACTTC
-,TRBJ1-1,-,TRBV28,CASSRGGLAEAFF,TGTGCCAGCAGCAGGGGCGGTTTAGCTGAAGCTTTCTTT
-,TRBJ1-1,-,TRBV7-9,CASSPGLGTEAFF,TGTGCCAGCAGCCCAGGGCTGGGAACTGAAGCTTTCTTT
-,TRBJ1-1,-,TRBV7-2,CASSLDRADEAFF,TGTGCCAGCAGCTTAGACAGGGCGGATGAAGCTTTCTTT
-,TRBJ2-7,-,TRBV10-3,CAIRGDISGEQYF,TGTGCCATCAGAGGGGACATATCGGGAGAGCAGTACTTC
-,TRBJ1-2,-,TRBV15,CATSRDLGPPGGYTF,TGTGCCACCAGCAGAGATCTAGGCCCCCCGGGAGGCTACACCTTC
once,TRBJ2-5,TRBD1,TRBV2,CASRAGLGQGEETQYF,TGTGCCAGCAGGGCCGGCCTCGGACAGGGTGAAGAGACCCAGTACTTC
-,TRBJ2-7,TRBD2,TRBV13,CASSDRLAGGYEQYF,TGTGCCAGCAGCGATCGACTAGCGGGAGGCTACGAGCAGTACTTC
-,TRBJ1-2,TRBD1,TRBV3-1/TRBV3-2,CASSKGGFYGYTF,TGTGCCAGCAGCAAAGGGGGCTTCTATGGCTACACCTTC
-,TRBJ2-5,TRBD1,TRBV7-9,CASTPRGPTQETQYF,TGTGCCAGCACCCCCAGGGGGCCTACCCAAGAGACCCAGTACTTC
-,TRBJ1-4,TRBD1,TRBV7-2,CASSLERQGVEKLFF,TGTGCCAGCAGCTTAGAGAGACAGGGAGTGGAAAAACTGTTTTTT
-,TRBJ2-2,-,TRBV27,CASSSVRGTGELFF,TGTGCCAGCAGTTCAGTCAGGGGAACCGGGGAGCTGTTTTTT
-,TRBJ1-2,-,TRBV4-3,CASSQAAGAGYGYTF,TGCGCCAGCAGCCAAGCGGCGGGGGCGGGCTATGGCTACACCTTC
-,TRBJ1-6,TRBD1,TRBV30,CAWSWTGGNSPLHF,TGTGCCTGGAGTTGGACAGGGGGGAATTCACCCCTCCACTTT
once,TRBJ1-2,-,TRBV5-8,CASSFPGVRYGYTF,TGTGCCAGCAGCTTCCCGGGGGTTAGATATGGCTACACCTTC
-,TRBJ2-2,TRBD1,TRBV27,CATTTGDTGELFF,TGTGCCACCACGACAGGGGACACCGGGGAGCTGTTTTTT
-,TRBJ1-3,-,TRBV6-5,CASRGPGAGNTIYF,TGTGCCAGCAGGGGACCGGGGGCTGGAAACACCATATATTTT
-,TRBJ1-1,-,TRBV14,CASSPLGQGRSTEAFF,TGTGCCAGCAGCCCCTTGGGGCAGGGAAGGAGCACTGAAGCTTTCTTT
-,TRBJ2-5,TRBD2,TRBV5-4,CASSPFSGGAFPETQYF,TGTGCCAGCAGCCCCTTCAGCGGGGGGGCCTTCCCGGAGACCCAGTACTTC
-,TRBJ1-1,-,TRBV6-5,CASSRDNTDTEAFF,TGTGCCAGCAGTAGGGACAACACCGACACTGAAGCTTTCTTT
-,TRBJ2-3,TRBD1,TRBV19,CASSSRKGTGLKDSQYF,TGTGCCAGTAGTAGCCGGAAAGGGACAGGGCTGAAGGACTCGCAGTATTTT
once,TRBJ1-1,-,TRBV14,CASSQQLNTEAFF,TGTGCCAGCAGCCAACAGTTGAACACTGAAGCTTTCTTT